Listed below are T cell receptor beta chains from one sample, sequenced in a study of CD8 T cells in ankylosing spondylitis. TCRdb fed the 5' RACE reads into MiXCR, producing one record per CDR3 protein. The sample includes about 200,000 distinct CDR3 sequences, 9.5% to 15% of them seen just once. Source material: blood, either unsorted or a sorted T cell fraction (not recorded which). These receptors came from a male donor with ankylosing spondylitis or in good health (not recorded which). Both conserved end residues are part of each CDR3. The D gene is left open where the match is weak. Clone size is given for some rows only: seen once, a few or many times, or a class if the clone is expanded.

clone size	V gene	J gene	D gene	CDR3 DNA	CDR3 protein
few	TRBV5-1	TRBJ1-4	-	TGCGCCAGCAGCTTGGGAACAACTAATGAAAAACTGTTTTTT	CASSLGTTNEKLFF
few	TRBV30	TRBJ1-2	-	TGTGCCTGGGGGACCGACTATGGCTACACCTTC	CAWGTDYGYTF
many	TRBV11-3	TRBJ2-1	-	TGTGCCAGCAGCTTGATCTCCGGGACTCACCAGGGGTTGGAGCAGTTCTTC	CASSLISGTHQGLEQFF
few	TRBV5-1	TRBJ2-3	TRBD2	TGCGCCAGCAGCTTAAATTTAGCGGGAGGCACAGATACGCAGTATTTT	CASSLNLAGGTDTQYF
-	TRBV2	TRBJ1-5	-	TGTGCCAGCAGTGAGGGGCAGGGAGATCAGCCCCAGCATTTT	CASSEGQGDQPQHF
few	TRBV5-1	TRBJ2-7	-	TGCGCCAGCAGCGGGAGCGGGCCAGCCTACGAGCAGTACTTC	CASSGSGPAYEQYF
few	TRBV30	TRBJ2-7	-	TGTGCCTGGAGTGCAACAGGGAAGTGGACCTACGAGCAGTACTTC	CAWSATGKWTYEQYF
few	TRBV9	TRBJ1-2	-	TGTGCCAGCAGCACGACAGCTCGCTACACCTTC	CASSTTARYTF
-	TRBV12-3/TRBV12-4	TRBJ2-7	TRBD1	TGTGCCAGCAGCCCCAGCCGGGGGACAGGGGGGAAATACGAGCAGTACTTC	CASSPSRGTGGKYEQYF
few	TRBV20-1	TRBJ2-7	TRBD2	TGCAGTGCTAGAGAGCTAGCGGGAGGAGTCGAGCAGTACTTC	CSARELAGGVEQYF
few	TRBV7-9	TRBJ1-6	TRBD1	TGTGCCAGCAGGGGAGGGACAGGGGGTAATTCACCCCTCCACTTT	CASRGGTGGNSPLHF
-	TRBV7-9	TRBJ2-1	TRBD2	TGTGCCAGCAGCTTAGTAACTAGCGGTTCCTACAATGAGCAGTTCTTC	CASSLVTSGSYNEQFF
-	TRBV4-1	TRBJ2-1	TRBD1	TGCGCCAGCAGCCACCCGGGACAGTACAATGAGCAGTTCTTC	CASSHPGQYNEQFF
few	TRBV27	TRBJ2-7	-	TGTGCCAGCTCCAACTCGGGGCAGGCCCTCTACGAGCAGTACTTC	CASSNSGQALYEQYF
few	TRBV27	TRBJ1-2	TRBD1	TGTGCCAGCAGTTTATCTCTCGGACAGGTGGGCTATGGCTACACCTTC	CASSLSLGQVGYGYTF
-	TRBV6-1	TRBJ2-1	-	TGTGCCAGCAGTGGTACAGGGCCCGAGTTCTTC	CASSGTGPEFF
many	TRBV5-6	TRBJ2-1	TRBD2	TGTGCCAGCAGCTTGGGACTAGCGGGGGGTTCCAATCATGAGCAGTTCTTC	CASSLGLAGGSNHEQFF
many	TRBV21-1	TRBJ2-7	-	TGTGCCAGCAGCAAGACAGGGGGCTACGAGCAGTACTTC	CASSKTGGYEQYF
-	TRBV6-2/TRBV6-3	TRBJ1-1	TRBD1	TGTGCCAGCAGTTACGTCGGTGGGACAGGGGTCCCTGAAGCTTTCTTT	CASSYVGGTGVPEAFF
-	TRBV7-9	TRBJ1-1	-	TGTGCCAGCTTGGGGGGCCCTATGGAGAACACTGAAGCTTTCTTT	CASLGGPMENTEAFF
-	TRBV20-1	TRBJ2-7	TRBD2	TGCAGTGCTAGCAGGCTAGCGGAAGTCTACGAGCAGTACTTC	CSASRLAEVYEQYF
many	TRBV7-8	TRBJ2-7	TRBD1	TGTGCCAGCAGCTTAGAGGTCAGGGGGCACGAGCAGTACTTC	CASSLEVRGHEQYF
-	TRBV11-3	TRBJ2-2	-	TGTGCCAGCAGCTTGGGGGGAATGAACACCGGGGAGCTGTTTTTT	CASSLGGMNTGELFF
few	TRBV4-1	TRBJ2-7	-	TGCGCCAGCAGCCAGGGTCAGGGATTGAAAGAGCAGTACTTC	CASSQGQGLKEQYF
few	TRBV3-1	TRBJ2-7	-	TGTGCCAGCAGCCAAGATCTTCTAGGTGCAGTTTTC	CASSQDLLGAVF
-	TRBV4-1	TRBJ2-1	TRBD2	TGCGCCAGCAGCCAAGAGGGGCTAGCGGGAGTGGGGGCCTACAATGAGCAGTTCTTC	CASSQEGLAGVGAYNEQFF
few	TRBV20-1	TRBJ2-7	-	TGCAGTGCTAGAGGCAGGGTTTACGAGCAGTACTTC	CSARGRVYEQYF
-	TRBV23-1	TRBJ1-5	TRBD1	TGCGCCAGCAGTCAATCGGACAGGGCTAATTTT	CASSQSDRANF
-	TRBV29-1	TRBJ2-7	-	TGCAGCGTTGCAGGCGGGACGCGAAGCTCCTACGAGCAGTACTTC	CSVAGGTRSSYEQYF
many	TRBV5-1	TRBJ2-7	-	TGCGCCAGCAGCTTGGAGAGAGGGGGTTACTACGAGCAGTACTTC	CASSLERGGYYEQYF
-	TRBV6-5	TRBJ2-2	TRBD1	TGTGCCAGCAGTCCTCGACAGGGAATGGCCGGGGAGCTGTTTTTT	CASSPRQGMAGELFF
-	TRBV4-1	TRBJ2-2	-	TGCGCCAGCAGCCACAGTGGCGGGGAGCTGTTTTTT	CASSHSGGELFF
few	TRBV20-1	TRBJ1-2	-	TGCAGTGCTAGAGACCTCCGGGAGCCCTATGGCTACACCTTC	CSARDLREPYGYTF
once	TRBV27	TRBJ2-3	-	TGTGCCAGCAGTTATGCAAATACGCAGTATTTT	CASSYANTQYF
-	TRBV12-3/TRBV12-4	TRBJ2-3	TRBD2	TGTGCCAGCAGCGGACTAGCGGGGGGGCAGCCAGATACGCAGTATTTT	CASSGLAGGQPDTQYF
-	TRBV21-1	TRBJ2-7	-	TGTGCCAGCAGCAAAGGTTCCTACGAGCAGTACTTC	CASSKGSYEQYF
few	TRBV5-8	TRBJ2-1	TRBD2	TGTGCCAGCAGCTCGCGCGGGGGGTTCTCCTACAATGAGCAGTTCTTC	CASSSRGGFSYNEQFF
many	TRBV5-1	TRBJ2-7	-	TGCGCCAGCACTCCCAGGGGGGATGGATCGGACGAGCAGTACTTC	CASTPRGDGSDEQYF
few	TRBV20-1	TRBJ1-1	-	TGCAGTGCTACGATGGACAGAGCTTTCTTT	CSATMDRAFF
-	TRBV9	TRBJ2-3	-	TGTGCCAGCAGCGTTGGCTTATTTAGCGCAGATACGCAGTATTTT	CASSVGLFSADTQYF
-	TRBV5-1	TRBJ2-7	-	TGCGCCAGCAGCTTGGAACAGACCACCTACGAGCAGTACTTC	CASSLEQTTYEQYF
few	TRBV2	TRBJ1-5	-	TGTGCCAGCAGTGAATCGTTTGCGGGACGGGGTCAGCCCCAGCATTTT	CASSESFAGRGQPQHF
-	TRBV12-3/TRBV12-4	TRBJ1-5	-	TGTGCCAGCAGCCTAGAACAGCGGGCTCAGCCCCAGCATTTT	CASSLEQRAQPQHF
-	TRBV12-3/TRBV12-4	TRBJ2-3	TRBD2	TGTGCCAGCAGTTTAGCGCCGGGGGGATTCACAGATACGCAGTATTTT	CASSLAPGGFTDTQYF
few	TRBV3-1	TRBJ2-3	-	TGTGCCAGCAGCCAAGGGACCTCGACTCTTTTGGACACAGATACGCAGTATTTT	CASSQGTSTLLDTDTQYF
few	TRBV7-2	TRBJ2-7	TRBD1	TGTGCCAGCAGACCGGCAGGGACAGGGGGCCTCCAAGGCGAGCAGTACTTC	CASRPAGTGGLQGEQYF